The TCR beta chain under discussion was sequenced for a study of STAT3 mutations in large granular lymphocyte leukemia (dated by TCRdb to between 2018 and 2020). Background on the whole study: In roughly half of the longitudinally sequenced T-LGLL patients, canonical activating STAT3 mutations were detected. Serial deep sequencing of TCRbeta CDR3 and STAT3 was performed in patients with T-cell large granular lymphocyte leukemia to reconstruct clonal hierarchy and dynamics. Over half of the T-LGLL patients were given one or more immunosuppressive therapy regimens, and roughly 40% of those treated had a hematologic response. For each patient, sequencing was performed at an average of about 4 time points, with a range of 2 to 8 samplings. Two patients with natural killer LGL leukemia were also sequenced longitudinally as controls within the study. From an initial cohort of around 200 LGL patients, more than 15 representative T-LGLL cases were picked for longitudinal TCRbeta and STAT3 sequencing.

TCRbeta libraries were sequenced on an Illumina MiSeq, averaging about 41,000 productive templates per sample. Multiplex PCR amplification was used to generate TCRbeta CDR3 libraries with the immunoSEQ assay. In the source study's methods: Repertoire diversity was calculated as previously defined, with values near 0 taken to indicate extremely monoclonal samples. In its TCRdb copy, this immuneACCESS table keeps in-frame sequences only and misses some clones. Where compared with another copy, unresolved V genes explain less than half of these, and the others have no known cause. The V and J calls and clone size come from that table; D and trimming were worked out from the DNA. Recorded for this sample are 30,000 to 40,000 clones; approximately 83% of them occurred a single time. About an eighth of the sample lies in the top ten. As concerns this clone: It has no known antigen specificity. Nothing much larger sits one base from this clone, and base qualities are not available.

Results and caveats for the whole study, not just this receptor: The burden of the dominant TCR clone was higher than the STAT3 mutant burden in several patients, which suggests that the STAT3 mutation arose secondarily inside a clone that had already expanded. Because codominant clonotypes persisted in some patients, a small but highly pathogenic clone may have been missed. Every T-LGLL patient showed at least one immunodominant TCRbeta clonotype, and about half showed multiple immunodominant subclonotypes. In about 30% of the 18 patients, TCR clonotype switching occurred after therapy, and every newly emerging clone was STAT3 wild type. The linking of therapy response to changes in TCR clonal burden was complicated by variable intervals between samplings and differing treatment regimens. Because no samples were available when a clone first appeared, clonal expansion was inferred from samplings taken at other points.

The same DNA, extracted from blood mononuclear cells, served for both TCR sequencing and STAT3 sequencing. The sample taken for sequencing was peripheral blood mononuclear cells. The TCR was taken from a man aged 55 to 70 with T-cell large granular lymphocyte leukemia. Some clones in this sample may be carry-over from other donors' samples. The age is the age at diagnosis.

The CDR3 loop reads CASSFGLSAGTDTQYF. At the DNA level, the sequence is TGTGCCAGCAGCTTTGGGCTTTCCGCGGGCACAGATACGCAGTATTTT. The V and J genes are TRBV5-4 and TRBJ2-3, with the D gene not clear enough to name. V is clipped by 2 bases and J by 1 base, and the sequence between their germline boundaries is 14 bases long. CDR1 is given as SGHNT and CDR2 as YYREEE, both from the germline V gene (reference sequence). From the cysteine through the phenylalanine, the CDR3 covers 16 amino acids. The kept DNA is CDR3 alone, 48 bases in frame from the first base.